These 18 T cell receptor beta chains originate from one sample sequenced in a study of shared clonotypes between healthy human individuals (dated by TCRdb to about 2020). To prepare the library, the immunoSEQ multiplex PCR assay was applied. TCRdb retrieved this table from immuneACCESS and kept in-frame rearrangements only. Not all clones are present; in checked studies, unresolved V genes account for under half, and no reason is known for the remainder. This sample is represented by roughly 1.4 million clones; around 98.5% of them were singletons. Jointly, the top ten make up approximately 0.38% of the sample. What was sequenced was naive CD4+ T cells sorted from blood. Per the publication, the cell subset or site label means: CD45RA+ positively selected. These receptors came from a man aged 25-45 years in good health.

CDR3 residues: CASSPSRGGYEQYF. The CDR3 DNA reads TGTGCCAGCAGCCCCTCCAGGGGGGGCTACGAGCAGTACTTC. This chain links TRBV11-2 with TRBJ2-7; the D gene could be TRBD1 or TRBD2 (7 bases each). This CDR3 region has 14 residues. Trimming took off 5 bases at V and 3 bases at J, with 14 bases between the two ends. Looked up from germline, CDR1 is SGHAT and CDR2 is FQNNGV.

To note about this clone: The sample has other DNA sequences that encode this CDR3 too. The chain employs TRBV5-1 and TRBJ2-5; no clear D. Germline assignment: CDR1 SGHRS and CDR2 YFSETQ. The V end lost 1 base, the J end lost 3 bases, and 7 bases lay between the germline ends. There are 13 residues in the CDR3. The CDR3 loop is CASSLMAEETQYF. The CDR3 bases are TGCGCCAGCAGCTTGATGGCGGAAGAGACCCAGTACTTC.

V is TRBV9 and J is TRBJ2-7; the D gene could be TRBD1 or TRBD2 (6 bases each). Germline CDR1 and CDR2: SGDLS and YYNGEE. Trimming cost V 0 bases and J 7 bases, with 29 bases left between them. The CDR3 consists of 19 residues. In nucleotides, the CDR3 is TGTGCCAGCAGCGTAGATTCGGGGTGGAGGGACACTAAAATTCAGGAGCAGTACTTC. It yields the protein CASSVDSGWRDTKIQEQYF.

The chain joins TRBV7-6 to TRBJ2-1, with D perhaps TRBD2 (6 bases). V was trimmed by 0 bases and J by 0 bases, leaving 18 bases between them. Germline assignment: CDR1 SGHVS and CDR2 FNYEAQ. The CDR3 extends over 19 amino acids. As DNA, the CDR3 is TGTGCCAGCAGCTTAGCGGTAACTAGCCCTGATAGCTCCTACAATGAGCAGTTCTTC. Protein product: CASSLAVTSPDSSYNEQFF. Based on the CDR3 plus reference TRBV7-6 and TRBJ2-1, the full variable domain is GAGVSQSPRYKVTKRGQDVALRCDPISGHVSLYWYRQALGQGPEFLTYFNYEAQQDKSGLPNDRFSAERPEGSISTLTIQRTEQRDSAMYRCASSLAVTSPDSSYNEQFFGPGTRLTVL.

The V call is TRBV6-6, the J call TRBJ1-4, with 7 bases that match TRBD1. V lost 6 bases to trimming and J lost 5 bases; unmatched junction nucleotides: 3. Germline V gene sequence: CDR1 MNHNY, CDR2 SVGAGI (reference sequence). The CDR3 sequence is 13 residues long. CDR3 coding DNA: TGTGCCAGCAGCGTGACAGGGAATGAAAAACTGTTTTTT. Its translation: CASSVTGNEKLFF.

V is TRBV19 and J is TRBJ2-4; 7 nucleotides agree with TRBD1. Germline loops: CDR1 LNHDA, CDR2 SQIVND (reference sequence). Trimming took 6 bases from V and 5 from J; bases not matched to a gene: 7. The CDR3 length is 14 residues. The CDR3 sequence is CASREWDRQNIQYF. The DNA of the CDR3 is TGTGCCAGTAGGGAGTGGGACAGACAAAACATTCAGTACTTC.

The gene calls are TRBV29-1 and TRBJ1-1; D remains ambiguous. CDR3 length equals 13 residues. Looked up from germline, CDR1 is SQVTM and CDR2 is ANQGSEA. Trimming took 4 bases from V and 5 from J, leaving 14 bases between them. Here the CDR3 DNA reads TGCAGCGTTGTAGAGGTCAGTGGGACTGAAGCTTTCTTT. Residues: CSVVEVSGTEAFF.

The genes are TRBV2 and TRBJ1-5; a weak D match, TRBD1 (6 bases). The CDR3 is 17 residues long. Trimming left V 4 bases short and J 2 bases short, with 18 bases between. CDR1 and CDR2 from the germline V gene are SNHLY and FYNNEI. CDR3 in DNA: TGTGCCAGCAGTGGGGCCACAGGGTCGGGGGGCAATCAGCCCCAGCATTTT. It yields the protein CASSGATGSGGNQPQHF.

The count of this clone is one. This chain links TRBV19 with TRBJ2-2, with 8 bases lining up with TRBD1. This CDR3 contains 16 residues. V was clipped by 6 bases and J by 2 bases; unmatched bases: 8. Germline assignment: CDR1 LNHDA and CDR2 SQIVND (reference sequence). CDR3 in amino acids: CASRPLGQGNTGELFF. CDR3 in DNA: TGTGCCAGTAGGCCCTTAGGACAGGGTAACACCGGGGAGCTGTTTTTT.

The V and J genes are TRBV5-6 and TRBJ2-3; 9 positions match TRBD2. CDR1 and CDR2 from the germline V gene are SGHDT and YYEEEE. CDR3 size: 15 residues. The junction had 7 bases not matched to a gene; V was cut back by 0 bases and J by 8 bases. CDR3 residues: CASSLVAGGPLTQYF. CDR3 nucleotides: TGTGCCAGCAGCTTGGTTGCGGGAGGGCCTCTTACGCAGTATTTT.

Turning to this clone: The same CDR3 also results from other DNA sequences found in this sample. The rearrangement links TRBV4-1 to TRBJ1-4; D remains ambiguous. The CDR3 runs 13 residues. V shed 1 base and J shed 8 bases, with 8 bases lying between them. Germline CDR1 reads MGHRA; CDR2 reads YSYEKL. DNA of the CDR3: TGCGCCAGCAGCCAAGTTCTGGGGGAAAAACTGTTTTTT. Translated, it gives CASSQVLGEKLFF.

A single count supports this clone. The rearrangement links TRBV2 to TRBJ2-2, with a weak D call TRBD2 (5 bases). From germline, CDR1 is SNHLY and CDR2 FYNNEI. V dropped 4 bases and J dropped 5 bases, with 11 bases sitting between them. The CDR3 spans 14 residues. CDR3 protein: CASSAYGGTGELFF. CDR3 DNA sequence: TGTGCCAGCAGTGCGTATGGAGGAACCGGGGAGCTGTTTTTT.

With respect to this clone: Other DNA sequences in the same sample also yield this CDR3. V gene TRBV5-1 combines with J gene TRBJ2-7, with 11 bases matching TRBD2. CDR3 length equals 14 residues. Germline V CDR1 and CDR2: SGHRS, YFSETQ. The ends lost 4 bases at V and 3 bases at J; junction bases unmatched: 3. The CDR3 coding sequence is TGCGCCAGCAGCATTACTAGCGGGAGCTACGAGCAGTACTTC. Protein product: CASSITSGSYEQYF.

For this clone: A read error may produce the germline difference seen at one junction end. The chain carries TRBV4-3 and TRBJ1-1, with D maybe TRBD1 (6 bases). The CDR3 is made up of 14 amino acids. Per the germline V gene, CDR1 is LGHNA and CDR2 is YSLEER. In nucleotides, the CDR3 is TGCGCCAGCAGCCAAGAGCTGGGGGCTGGTGAAACTTTCTTT. Its protein is CASSQELGAGETFF.

V is TRBV27 and J is TRBJ2-7, with D possibly matching TRBD2 (5 bases). The CDR3 covers 15 residues. V gave up 5 bases and J gave up 4 bases, with 18 bases separating them. Germline V lookup: CDR1 MNHEY, CDR2 SMNVEV (reference sequence). As DNA, the CDR3 is TGTGCCAGCAGTCGGATAGGGCGGGTGACGTACGAGCAGTACTTC. This gives the protein CASSRIGRVTYEQYF.

The V call is TRBV11-2, the J call TRBJ2-1, with 13 bases aligning to TRBD2. Germline-derived CDR1 and CDR2 are SGHAT and FQNNGV. The CDR3 length is 15 residues. V gave up 5 bases and J gave up 6 bases; unmatched junction bases: 4. CDR3 in amino acids: CASSRGLAGINEQFF. The CDR3, as DNA: TGTGCCAGCAGCCGGGGACTAGCGGGAATCAATGAGCAGTTCTTC.

The rearrangement uses TRBV2 and TRBJ2-7; D not resolved. Germline CDR1 SNHLY, CDR2 FYNNEI. Between the trimmed V and J ends, which lost 9 bases and 0 bases, there was a span of 12 bases. CDR3 length equals 13 residues. CDR3 nucleotides: TGTGCCAGTTCACCCTGGAGCTCCTACGAGCAGTACTTC. This sequence encodes CASSPWSSYEQYF.

The rearrangement uses TRBV9 and TRBJ2-6; TRBD1 agrees at 9 bases. This CDR3 is built from 17 residues. CDR1 is SGDLS and CDR2 is YYNGEE in the germline V gene. The V and J ends lost 2 bases and 2 bases, in that order; junction bases with no gene match: 5. CDR3: CASSVYDRGAGANVLTF. CDR3 DNA sequence: TGTGCCAGCAGCGTCTATGACAGGGGGGCTGGGGCCAACGTCCTGACTTTC. Full variable domain (missing parts from reference TRBV9 and TRBJ2-6): DSGVTQTPKHLITATGQRVTLRCSPRSGDLSVYWYQQSLDQGLQFLIQYYNGEERAKGNILERFSAQQFPDLHSELNLSSLELGDSALYFCASSVYDRGAGANVLTFGAGSRLTVL.